A single sample is the source of the 10 T cell receptor beta chains below, sequenced in a study of T cell responses to AZD1222 COVID-19 vaccine. Assay: immunoSEQ multiplex PCR; the TCRdb copy retains only in-frame clones and omits some. The table lists 90,000 or so clones, approximately 89% of them singletons, with less than 6% in the top ten. The specimen was peripheral blood, collected 28 days after the second AZD1222 dose. The receptors come from an adult who received the AZD1222 COVID-19 vaccine.

The rearrangement joins TRBV4-3 to TRBJ2-2; D might be TRBD2 (6 bases). From germline, CDR1 is LGHNA and CDR2 YSLEER. Trimming left V 1 base short and J 3 bases short, with 12 bases between. CDR3 length equals 16 residues. The CDR3 DNA is TGCGCCAGCAGCCAAGGGGGAGCGGGTTACACCGGGGAGCTGTTTTTT. This codes for CASSQGGAGYTGELFF.

This chain joins TRBV7-9 and TRBJ1-2, with unresolved D. V was pared by 6 bases and J by 3 bases, with 17 bases between. CDR3 length equals 15 residues. Per germline, CDR1 SEHNR and CDR2 FQNEAQ (reference sequence). The CDR3 sequence: CASRTPEARHYGYTF. CDR3 bases: TGTGCCAGCAGGACCCCTGAAGCACGCCACTATGGCTACACCTTC.

The chain has TRBV19 and TRBJ2-1, with a tentative D call TRBD2 (7 bases). With 6 bases removed from V and 5 bases from J, the gap between germline ends came to 14 bases. This CDR3 spans 14 amino acids. CDR1 LNHDA and CDR2 SQIVND come from the germline V gene (reference sequence). CDR3 in amino acids: CASRGGAANNEQFF. CDR3 nucleotide sequence: TGTGCCAGTAGGGGGGGGGCAGCAAACAATGAGCAGTTCTTC.

This clone was observed a few times. The chain employs TRBV5-1 and TRBJ1-4; D call uncertain. CDR1 SGHRS and CDR2 YFSETQ come from the germline V gene. This CDR3 comprises 16 residues. Trimming left V 1 base short and J 0 bases short, with 10 bases between. DNA of the CDR3: TGCGCCAGCAGCTTGAAATCGGCGACAACTAATGAAAAACTGTTTTTT. Its protein is CASSLKSATTNEKLFF.

This chain links TRBV5-6 with TRBJ2-7; D not resolved. The CDR3 has 13 amino acids. V gave up 4 bases and J gave up 1 base, with 9 bases separating them. CDR1 and CDR2 (germline): SGHDT, YYEEEE. The CDR3 bases are TGTGCCAGCAGCGCAGGTGCGTCCTACGAGCAGTACTTC. This sequence encodes CASSAGASYEQYF.

The chain employs TRBV24-1 and TRBJ2-1; the D is unclear. Trimming cost V 1 base and J 5 bases, with 5 bases left between them. Germline CDR1 KGHDR, CDR2 SFDVKD. The CDR3 consists of 13 residues. The CDR3 protein is CATSDFGHNEQFF. The CDR3 region has the DNA TGTGCCACCAGTGATTTCGGACACAATGAGCAGTTCTTC.

The chain is built from TRBV29-1 and TRBJ2-1, with 14 bases fitting TRBD2. This CDR3 is built from 18 residues. Germline V gene sequence: CDR1 SQVTM, CDR2 ANQGSEA. The trim removed 7 bases at V and 0 bases at J, leaving 11 bases unmatched. DNA of the CDR3: TGCAGCGGTCGACTAGCGGGGGGGCCTATGAGCTCCTACAATGAGCAGTTCTTC. This gives the protein CSGRLAGGPMSSYNEQFF.

This clone was seen a handful of times. The chain carries TRBV6-1 and TRBJ2-4; TRBD2 aligns across 13 bases. Germline values: CDR1 MNHNS, CDR2 SASEGT. J gave up 6 bases and V 1 base, and 0 bases lay outside the gene matches. This CDR3 has 15 amino acids. The CDR3 nucleotides read TGTGCCAGCAGTGAAGGGACTAGCGGGGGAAACATTCAGTACTTC. It translates to CASSEGTSGGNIQYF.

The chain is built from TRBV10-3 and TRBJ2-3; D gene unclear. The CDR3 has 13 amino acids. The ends were cut back, 8 bases at V and 2 bases at J, with 11 bases in the middle. Per germline, CDR1 ENHRY and CDR2 SYGVKD. The CDR3 loop is CAILPSTTDTQYF. CDR3 nucleotides: TGTGCCATCTTGCCGAGCACCACAGATACGCAGTATTTT.

The chain links TRBV19 to TRBJ1-6, with a tentative D call TRBD1 (5 bases). Germline lookup yields CDR1 LNHDA and CDR2 SQIVND (reference sequence). Trimming stripped 5 bases from V and 7 bases from J, with 15 bases between. The CDR3 is 15 residues long. CDR3 coding DNA: TGTGCCAGTAGTCCCCGGGACGGCCAAAATTCACCCCTCCACTTT. Encoded protein: CASSPRDGQNSPLHF.